This record covers a single T cell receptor (beta chain). Antigen specificity is unknown. The study ran its PCR with 60 Vbeta and 13 Jbeta primers. Produced via immunoSEQ multiplex PCR; TCRdb's table is partial and in-frame only. The sample consists of tens of thousands of clones, approximately 73% of them appearing once. The germline V and J ends were trimmed by 4 bases and 7 bases, with 11 bases remaining between them. This CDR3 has 12 residues. Germline V gene sequence: CDR1 SGHDT, CDR2 YYEEEE. The record originates from a study of cytomegalovirus exposure and HLA in healthy donors. Study-wide context: Unique TCRs from HLA-typed donors, roughly 87 million of them, were held in an early data release. Study outcomes and limitations: Using the classifier, cytomegalovirus status was reportedly diagnosed with high specificity and sensitivity. Sequencing had likely introduced a cluster of highly shared sequence variants as an artifact. In a later analysis, V- and J-gene trimming of beta chains associated with a DCLRE1C missense variant, replicated independently.

The chain links TRBV5-6 to TRBJ1-2; TRBD1 might be the D (6 bases). The specimen sequenced was PBMCs. The sequence was collected from a man in his fifties in good health and CMV-seronegative. The CDR3 nucleotides are TGTGCCAGCAGCGCACAGGGACCTGGCTACACCTTC. Its protein is CASSAQGPGYTF.